The 29 T cell receptor beta chains below all came from one sample that was sequenced in a study of regulatory T cells in long-lasting Graves disease. Noted time point: newly diagnosed GD, antithyroid drugs for less than 3 months. Researchers made the TCR library from RNA that was extracted from PBMCs. Library construction for TCR beta used iRepertoire HTBI primers and Arm-PCR of CDR3 regions. One entry per CDR3 protein, called by TCRdb with MiXCR from the multiplex PCR reads. This sample has over 500,000 distinct CDR3 sequences, with about 16% found just once. This sample was shared with a second study, whose subject was T cells in Graves' hyperthyroidism and ophthalmopathy.

The sequences come from peripheral blood mononuclear cells (PBMCs), collected at new diagnosis, from a patient treated with antithyroid drugs. All receptors derive from a man aged 18 to 35 with Graves disease.

This clonotype has just a few counts. The chain links TRBV2 to TRBJ2-2; 7 nucleotides match TRBD2. Germline CDR1 and CDR2: SNHLY and FYNNEI. With V trimmed by 8 bases and J by 4 bases, 4 bases remained unmatched. The CDR3 runs 13 residues. The CDR3 nucleotides read TGTGCCAGCTGGCGGGAGCTCACCGGGGAGCTGTTTTTT. Translating gives CASWRELTGELFF.

This clonotype appeared many times. The chain employs TRBV12-3 or TRBV12-4 and TRBJ2-1; 10 positions match TRBD2. The CDR3 length is 15 residues. V lost 5 bases and J lost 4; bases outside the gene matches: 5. CDR3: CASSQASGRYNEQFF. CDR3 bases: TGTGCCAGCAGTCAAGCTAGCGGGAGATACAATGAGCAGTTCTTC.

Notes on this clonotype: This may be a read error: a much more frequent sequence differs by one nucleotide. The chain joins TRBV3-1 to TRBJ1-1, with D possibly matching TRBD1 (5 bases). The CDR3 sequence is 14 residues long. Germline CDR1 and CDR2: LGHDT and YNNKEL (reference sequence). For the CDR3, the DNA is TGTGCCGGCAGCTCTCAGACAGAGAACACTGAAGCTTTCTTT. Translating gives CAGSSQTENTEAFF.

This clonotype came up many times. The genes are TRBV2 and TRBJ2-7; maybe TRBD1 (5 bases). The CDR3 sequence is 15 residues long. Germline values: CDR1 SNHLY, CDR2 FYNNEI. Trimming removed 2 bases at V and 4 bases at J, with 15 bases between. CDR3 loop: CASSEQGNSKYEQYF. CDR3 bases: TGTGCCAGCAGTGAACAGGGTAACTCCAAATACGAGCAGTACTTC.

To note about this clonotype: This could be a read error, since a much larger clone is one nucleotide away. The V and J genes are TRBV5-1 and TRBJ1-2; D is uncertain. From germline, CDR1 is SGHRS and CDR2 YFSETQ. The V and J ends lost 4 bases and 6 bases respectively, with 16 bases between them. This CDR3 comprises 14 residues. CDR3 amino acids: CASSPLIGGDGYTF. Here the CDR3 DNA reads TGCGCCAGCAGCCCGCTGATAGGTGGGGATGGCTACACCTTC.

With regard to this clonotype: A read error may explain this, as a much larger clone is one base away. The V gene is TRBV15, the J gene TRBJ1-5; D is uncertain. The CDR3 spans 14 residues. V lost 6 bases and J lost 6, with 15 bases in between. Germline CDR1 and CDR2: LNHNV and YYDKDF (reference sequence). The CDR3 here is CATRARAGPQPQHF. The CDR3 coding sequence is TGTGCCACCAGGGCTCGGGCAGGCCCTCAGCCCCAGCATTTT.

This clonotype was observed at least ten times. V gene TRBV5-6 combines with J gene TRBJ2-7; a weak D match, TRBD2 (6 bases). This CDR3 is 15 amino acids long. Germline CDR1 SGHDT, CDR2 YYEEEE. V lost 5 bases and J 1 base, leaving 16 bases between the germline ends. CDR3 residues: CASSLIQRASYEQYF. The CDR3 DNA follows: TGTGCCAGCAGTTTGATCCAGCGGGCATCCTACGAGCAGTACTTC.

A remark on this clonotype: As the CDR3 is not closed by the conserved phenylalanine or tryptophan, this likely results from a read error. This chain connects TRBV5-5 to TRBJ1-1, with TRBD1 identical over 10 bases. CDR1 SGHKS and CDR2 YYEKEE come from the germline V gene (reference sequence). CDR3 length equals 18 residues. J gave up 0 bases and V 4 bases, and 12 bases lay outside the gene matches. CDR3 nucleotides: TGTGCCAGCAGCCCCCGGGTCCGGACAGGGGGGATGAACACTGAAGCTTTCCTT. It encodes CASSPRVRTGGMNTEAFL.

This clonotype has only one observation. The chain combines TRBV11-2 with TRBJ1-2, with D uncertain. The CDR3 has 16 residues. The V gene lost 2 bases and the J gene lost 6 bases, with 19 bases spanning the gap. Looked up from germline, CDR1 is SGHAT and CDR2 is FQNNGV. CDR3 amino acids: CASSLFGRGGKDGYTF. The DNA for the CDR3 is TGTGCCAGCAGCTTATTCGGTCGGGGAGGGAAGGATGGCTACACCTTC.

This clonotype was seen a single time. CDR3 nucleotide sequence: TGTGCCAGTAGAAACCGGGCCCTGGGCACTGAAGCTTTCTTT. Translated, it gives CASRNRALGTEAFF. The rearrangement links TRBV19 to TRBJ1-1; D ambiguous. Trimming took off 6 bases at V and 4 bases at J, with 15 bases between the two ends. The CDR3 is 14 amino acids. Germline V gene sequence: CDR1 LNHDA, CDR2 SQIVND (reference sequence).

This rearrangement joins TRBV12-3 or TRBV12-4 to TRBJ2-1, with TRBD2 identical over 7 bases. J lost 1 base, V lost 6 bases, and 6 bases had no gene match. CDR3 size: 15 residues. CDR3 DNA sequence: TGTGCCAGCAGCCAGACTAGCCAGTCCTACAATGAGCAGTTCTTC. The encoded protein is CASSQTSQSYNEQFF.

This clonotype came up a few times. One junction end disagrees with the germline gene, perhaps due to a read error. The chain has TRBV13 and TRBJ1-1; 7 positions agree with TRBD1. The CDR3 totals 15 residues. From germline, CDR1 is PRHDT and CDR2 FYEKMQ (reference sequence). CDR3 residues: CASSPGTAMNSEAFF. As DNA, the CDR3 is TGTGCCAGCAGCCCCGGGACAGCTATGAACAGTGAAGCTTTCTTT.

There are many counts of this clonotype. The V and J genes are TRBV12-3 or TRBV12-4 and TRBJ2-7, with a weak D call TRBD1 (6 bases). This CDR3 has 15 amino acids. Trimming took off 6 bases at V and 2 bases at J, with 17 bases between the two ends. The CDR3 DNA reads as TGTGCCAGCAGCAAGAAGGATGGGGGCGCCTACGAGCAGTACTTC. Protein: CASSKKDGGAYEQYF.

This sequence joins TRBV9 and TRBJ2-3, with 8 bases identical to TRBD2. The CDR3 runs to 18 residues. The trim removed 0 bases at V and 1 base at J, leaving 10 bases unmatched. CDR1 and CDR2 (germline): SGDLS, YYNGEE. The CDR3 region is CASSVGSGAYTGTDTQYF. The CDR3 DNA follows: TGTGCCAGCAGCGTAGGTAGCGGGGCCTACACAGGCACAGATACGCAGTATTTT.

This clonotype has just a few counts. The V call is TRBV20-1, the J call TRBJ2-1, with D unresolved. Germline loops: CDR1 DFQATT, CDR2 SNEGSKA (reference sequence). The CDR3 has 15 amino acids. The CDR3 region has the DNA TGCAGCGTAAACCCGGACGGACGAGGCTACAATGAGCAGTTCTTC. It is translated as CSVNPDGRGYNEQFF.

The V gene is TRBV12-3 or TRBV12-4, the J gene TRBJ2-2; TRBD1 matches at 8 bases. J lost 4 bases, V lost 6 bases, and 7 bases had no gene match. The CDR3 runs 15 residues. This chain's CDR3 is CASSPARGPTGELFF. CDR3 DNA sequence: TGTGCCAGCAGCCCCGCCAGGGGGCCCACCGGGGAGCTGTTTTTT.

This clonotype has ten or more counts. This chain uses TRBV7-9 with TRBJ1-1; possibly TRBD1 for D (5 bases). There are 14 residues in the CDR3. Trimming removed 5 bases at V and 4 bases at J, with 14 bases between. CDR1 is SEHNR and CDR2 is FQNEAQ in the germline V gene (reference sequence). The CDR3 reads CASSHPRGRTEAFF. DNA of the CDR3: TGTGCCAGCAGCCACCCGAGGGGCCGCACTGAAGCTTTCTTT.

In its sample, this clonotype was seen once. The V gene is TRBV5-1, the J gene TRBJ2-1, with 9 bases fitting TRBD1. The trim removed 2 bases at V and 4 bases at J, leaving 10 bases unmatched. The CDR3 has 17 residues. From germline, CDR1 is SGHRS and CDR2 YFSETQ. CDR3 DNA: TGCGCCAGCAGCTTACGTCCTGACAGGGGGTTATACAATGAGCAGTTCTTC. Translation: CASSLRPDRGLYNEQFF.

The rearrangement uses TRBV6-2 or TRBV6-3 and TRBJ2-1; D call uncertain. Trimming removed 5 bases from V and 6 bases from J, with 11 bases in between. Germline V gene sequence: CDR1 MNHEY, CDR2 SVGEGT. The CDR3 loop spans 13 amino acids. CDR3 sequence: CASSEWSGNEQFF. In nucleotides, the CDR3 is TGTGCCAGCAGTGAATGGTCTGGCAATGAGCAGTTCTTC.

Ten or more counts support this clonotype. The V and J genes are TRBV12-3 or TRBV12-4 and TRBJ2-5; a possible D gene is TRBD1 (6 bases). The CDR3 spans 15 residues. The V end was cut by 8 bases, the J end by 2 bases, with 18 bases between. The CDR3 DNA follows: TGTGCCAGCGGGCCTGGACAGTATATACAAGAGACCCAGTACTTC. Amino acid sequence: CASGPGQYIQETQYF.

The sample holds a few counts of this clonotype. Just one base apart from a much larger clone, this may be a read error. The chain is built from TRBV20-1 and TRBJ2-7; D perhaps matches TRBD1 (6 bases). Trimming removed 1 base from V and 3 bases from J, with 7 bases in between. The CDR3 has 12 amino acids. Germline CDR1 is DFQATT and CDR2 is SNEGSKA (reference sequence). The CDR3 loop is CSARGQVYEQYF. The CDR3 DNA sequence: TGCAGTGCTAGAGGACAGGTCTACGAGCAGTACTTC.

This clonotype was detected a few times. The chain recombines TRBV9 with TRBJ2-7; 10 bases line up with TRBD2. In germline, CDR1 is SGDLS, CDR2 YYNGEE. The V segment lost 3 bases and the J segment 4 bases; nucleotides outside the gene matches: 28. This CDR3 region has 22 residues. CDR3 sequence reads: CASSAEATAMAKLAGSRYEQYF. The DNA for the CDR3 is TGTGCCAGCAGCGCCGAGGCTACCGCTATGGCGAAACTAGCGGGATCTAGGTACGAGCAGTACTTC.

The gene calls are TRBV5-1 and TRBJ1-1; 9 bases agree with TRBD1. Trimming removed 1 base from V and 4 bases from J; junction bases left unmatched: 8. CDR3 length equals 16 residues. CDR1 is SGHRS, CDR2 YFSETQ, per germline. Here the CDR3 DNA reads TGCGCCAGCAGCTTGACAGGGGGCTTTAGGGCCACTGAAGCTTTCTTT. Protein product: CASSLTGGFRATEAFF.

This clonotype was seen repeatedly, ten times or more. One junction end disagrees with the germline gene, perhaps due to a read error. This chain joins TRBV7-8 and TRBJ2-7; 11 bases agree with TRBD2. Germline V gene data show CDR1 as SGHVS and CDR2 as FQNEAQ. This CDR3 contains 15 residues. CDR3 protein: CASSLVGTSGYEQYF. CDR3 bases: TGTGCCAGCAGTTTAGTCGGGACTAGCGGCTACGAGCAGTACTTC.

The chain links TRBV5-1 to TRBJ2-2, with 8 bases lining up with TRBD2. This CDR3 has 16 amino acids. The V and J ends lost 3 bases and 4 bases, in that order; junction bases with no gene match: 8. Looked up from germline, CDR1 is SGHRS and CDR2 is YFSETQ. In DNA form, the CDR3 reads TGCGCCAGCAGCTCGGGGGGGTCCGGGTCCACCGGGGAGCTGTTTTTT. Its protein product is CASSSGGSGSTGELFF.

This clonotype was picked up a small number of times. The chain carries TRBV12-3 or TRBV12-4 and TRBJ2-2, with 9 bases aligning to TRBD1. V dropped 5 bases and J dropped 4; count of bases not matched to a gene: 8. The CDR3 runs to 16 residues. The chain's CDR3 is CASSPTGGSGTGELFF. The CDR3, as DNA: TGTGCCAGCAGTCCGACAGGGGGGTCGGGCACCGGGGAGCTGTTTTTT.

This clonotype has a count of ten or more. The rearrangement links TRBV7-9 to TRBJ1-2; D not resolved. The ends were cut back, 7 bases at V and 2 bases at J, with 11 bases in the middle. CDR1 and CDR2 (germline): SEHNR, FQNEAQ (reference sequence). CDR3 size: 13 residues. This chain's CDR3 is CASTWEGNYGYTF. For the CDR3, the DNA is TGTGCCAGCACCTGGGAGGGAAACTATGGCTACACCTTC.

This sequence joins TRBV7-9 and TRBJ2-1, with TRBD2 matching over 8 bases. CDR1 and CDR2 from the germline V gene are SEHNR and FQNEAQ (reference sequence). The CDR3 contains 15 residues. J lost 6 bases, V lost 4 bases, and 8 bases had no gene match. CDR3 DNA sequence: TGTGCCAGCAGCTCAATAGCGGGATCCCTCAATGAGCAGTTCTTC. Protein sequence: CASSSIAGSLNEQFF.

The V gene is TRBV7-9, the J gene TRBJ2-1, with D perhaps matching TRBD2 (6 bases). The CDR3 is made up of 16 amino acids. Germline CDR1 and CDR2: SEHNR and FQNEAQ (reference sequence). V lost 4 bases, J lost 2 bases, and 15 bases lay in between. This CDR3 reads CASSSEEGYPYNEQFF. The CDR3 nucleotides are TGTGCCAGCAGCTCCGAGGAGGGGTACCCCTACAATGAGCAGTTCTTC.